Listed below are T cell receptor beta chains from one sample, sequenced in a study of cytomegalovirus exposure and HLA in healthy donors. The repertoire was sequenced with immunoSEQ multiplex PCR; TCRdb's copy has only in-frame clones and lacks some. The sample lists under 200,000 clones, roughly 79% occurring once. The sequencing sample was made of PBMCs. These receptors were obtained from a woman in her forties or fifties in good health and CMV-seropositive. The CDR3 runs from the conserved cysteine through the conserved F or W. The order of the fields is clone size, J gene, V gene, D gene, CDR3 DNA, CDR3 protein. D genes are given only for firm matches. Not all rows give a size; the values are once, few, many and, for expanded clones, a class.

. TRBJ2-3 TRBV29-1 TRBD1 TGCAGCGTTGTTAATTTCGGGACAGGGGACACAGATACGCAGTATTTT CSVVNFGTGDTDTQYF
. TRBJ1-2 TRBV28 . TGTGCCAGCAGTTTGGGCACCCTAGGGGAATACTATGGCTACACCTTC CASSLGTLGEYYGYTF
. TRBJ2-1 TRBV11-3 . TGTGCCAGCAGCTCACGAGCAGGGGCCACCGGCAATGAGCAGTTCTTC CASSSRAGATGNEQFF
few TRBJ2-1 TRBV11-3 TRBD2 TGTGCCAGCAGCCCGGGGGGGCCTATAAATGAGCAGTTCTTC CASSPGGPINEQFF
few TRBJ2-5 TRBV5-1 . TGCGCCAGCAGCCCCGCTGAGTCCGGGGAGACCCAGTACTTC CASSPAESGETQYF
. TRBJ1-4 TRBV7-2 TRBD1 TGTGCCAGCAGCTCGCCGACAGGGGGCACTGAAAAACTGTTTTTT CASSSPTGGTEKLFF
few TRBJ1-1 TRBV15 TRBD1 TGTGCCACCAGCCCGGACCTGGGACAGACCGGAGCTTTCTTT CATSPDLGQTGAFF
. TRBJ2-2 TRBV10-3 TRBD2 TGTGCCATCGAGACTAGCGGGACCACGAACACCGGGGAGCTGTTTTTT CAIETSGTTNTGELFF
. TRBJ2-1 TRBV27 TRBD1 TGTGCCAGCAGTAGGGACAGGGAGGTCGGTGAGCAGTTCTTC CASSRDREVGEQFF
. TRBJ1-6 TRBV18 . TGTGCCAGCTCACCCCTGGGGGAGGCTGTAAATTCACCCCTCCACTTT CASSPLGEAVNSPLHF
few TRBJ2-7 TRBV7-2 TRBD2 TGTGCCAGCAGCTTAAGGGCCACTAGCGGGGGGGCCCCCGAGCAGTACTTC CASSLRATSGGAPEQYF
. TRBJ2-3 TRBV7-8 . TGTGCCAGCACCCAAAAACAGGCTAGCACAGATACGCAGTATTTT CASTQKQASTDTQYF
once TRBJ1-1 TRBV27 . TGTGCCAGCAGCCTGGTCCAGGGTGAAGCTTTCTTT CASSLVQGEAFF
few TRBJ2-3 TRBV7-2 . TGTGCCAGCAGCTTAGCGCCTTTAGGCGGGGCGCCGTCAGATACGCAGTATTTT CASSLAPLGGAPSDTQYF
. TRBJ2-2 TRBV7-2 TRBD2 TGTGCCAGCAGCTTAGAACTAGCGGGGGCTTCGAACACCGGGGAGCTGTTTTTT CASSLELAGASNTGELFF
. TRBJ2-1 TRBV14 . TGTGCCAGCAGCCAAGATTCCGCCTCCAGGTACAATGAGCAGTTCTTC CASSQDSASRYNEQFF
. TRBJ2-1 TRBV29-1 . TGCAGCGTTGAAAGCCAGGGGAATGAGCAGTTCTTC CSVESQGNEQFF
few TRBJ1-1 TRBV7-2 TRBD1 TGTGCCAGCAGCTTAGACAGGGGCACTGAAGCTTTCTTT CASSLDRGTEAFF
. TRBJ1-3 TRBV13 TRBD1 TGTGCCAGCAGCTACCGGACAGGGACAACTGGAAACACCATATATTTT CASSYRTGTTGNTIYF
few TRBJ2-3 TRBV9 TRBD2 TGTGCCAGCAGCGTAGTGGGAGGGCCAGGTACGCAGTATTTT CASSVVGGPGTQYF
. TRBJ2-2 TRBV2 TRBD1 TGTGCCAGCAGCGCTCAGGGGGCGGATAACGGGGAGCTGTTTTTT CASSAQGADNGELFF
. TRBJ2-7 TRBV10-3 TRBD2 TGTGCCATCAGTGAGCCCGGACTAGCGGGAGGGGGCTACGAGCAGTACTTC CAISEPGLAGGGYEQYF
. TRBJ1-1 TRBV30 . TGTGCCTGGAGTCTTGGGACTGAGTTTGAAGCTTTCTTT CAWSLGTEFEAFF
. TRBJ1-2 TRBV4-3 TRBD1 TGCGCCAGCAGCCAAGAGCCAAGGGACAGAATCTATGGCTACACCTTC CASSQEPRDRIYGYTF
. TRBJ2-7 TRBV27 TRBD2 TGTGCCAGCAGTTTACTCACTAGCGGGGGTAGATACGAGCAGTACTTC CASSLLTSGGRYEQYF
. TRBJ2-3 TRBV30 . TGTGCCTGGAGTTCCGGGATTAGCACAGATACGCAGTATTTT CAWSSGISTDTQYF
few TRBJ1-5 TRBV27 . TGTGCCAGCAGTTTATTATCCGGGGGGGTGGTTCAGCCCCAGCATTTT CASSLLSGGVVQPQHF
. TRBJ2-4 TRBV7-2 TRBD2 TGTGCCAGCAGCGAGACTAGCGGGAGCCCCCGGCAGTACTTC CASSETSGSPRQYF
. TRBJ2-3 TRBV6-1 TRBD2 TGTGCCAGCAGTGACTTTCGGACTAGCGGGATCACAGATACGCAGTATTTT CASSDFRTSGITDTQYF
. TRBJ1-2 TRBV5-8 . TGTGCCAGCAGCCTAGGACTAGTCGCTGGCTACACCTTC CASSLGLVAGYTF
. TRBJ2-7 TRBV30 . TGTGCCTGGAGGCTTAACAGCGAGCAGTACTTC CAWRLNSEQYF
. TRBJ2-1 TRBV5-1 . TGCGCCAGCAGCTTGGGCGGTTCTACCTACAATGAGCAGTTCTTC CASSLGGSTYNEQFF
. TRBJ2-1 TRBV5-1 TRBD1 TGCGCCAGCAGACCACCGGGACAGGAATCTAACAATGAGCAGTTCTTC CASRPPGQESNNEQFF
. TRBJ2-3 TRBV7-9 TRBD1 TGTGCCAGCAGCTTAGACCCAGGACAGGAGACCACAGATACGCAGTATTTT CASSLDPGQETTDTQYF
. TRBJ2-2 TRBV7-2 TRBD2 TGTGCCAGCAGCTTGTGGAGGGAGGGCACCGGGGAGCTGTTTTTT CASSLWREGTGELFF
. TRBJ2-5 TRBV19 TRBD2 TGTGCCAGTAGCGACTCAGGGTACGCGGGGGGGACCCAGTACTTC CASSDSGYAGGTQYF
. TRBJ1-2 TRBV6-5 . TGTGCCTCCTCTAGGGGGTACAACTATGGCTACACCTTC CASSRGYNYGYTF
. TRBJ1-1 TRBV5-5 . TGTGCCAGCAGCTTGTTCTCGGGGGTGAACACTGAAGCTTTCTTT CASSLFSGVNTEAFF
. TRBJ2-3 TRBV6-1 TRBD2 TGTGCCAGCAGTGAAGATGGGAGGGGCACAGATACGCAGTATTTT CASSEDGRGTDTQYF
. TRBJ2-5 TRBV18 TRBD1 TGTGCCAGCTCACCACAGGGGGCCCAAGAGACCCAGTACTTC CASSPQGAQETQYF
. TRBJ2-3 TRBV9 TRBD1 TGTGCCAGCAGCGTGGGGACAGAGAGCACAGATACGCAGTATTTT CASSVGTESTDTQYF
once TRBJ2-2 TRBV7-2 TRBD2 TGTGCCAGCAGAACCGTAGCGGGAGCCGGGGAGCTGTTTTTT CASRTVAGAGELFF
. TRBJ2-5 TRBV5-4 . TGTGCCAGCAGCCCGGGTCCTCAAGAGACCCAGTACTTC CASSPGPQETQYF
. TRBJ2-3 TRBV2 . TGTGCCAGCAGTGAAGCGCCTGCGAGCAGGCATTTT CASSEAPASRHF
. TRBJ1-4 TRBV7-9 TRBD1 TGTGCCAGCAGCCCTTCCGGGACAGGGGGCCTACTTAACCTGTTTTTT CASSPSGTGGLLNLFF
few TRBJ2-4 TRBV4-2 . TGTGCCAGCAGCCAAAGGCACGGGTTAATAGCCAAAAACATTCAGTACTTC CASSQRHGLIAKNIQYF
. TRBJ2-1 TRBV7-8 TRBD2 TGTGCCAACAGCCCCAGACTAGCGGGAGGGTATGAGCAGTTCTTC CANSPRLAGGYEQFF
. TRBJ2-7 TRBV19 TRBD1 TGTGCCACCGCGGCCCAAACAGGGGGCCGGAGCTACGAGCAGTACTTC CATAAQTGGRSYEQYF
. TRBJ1-4 TRBV6-5 . TGTGCCAGCAGTTACTCGCAGCGGGCTGAAAAACTGTTTTTT CASSYSQRAEKLFF
. TRBJ2-3 TRBV4-1 TRBD1 TGCGCCAGCAGCCGAACAGGGGTCGGAGAAGATACGCAGTATTTT CASSRTGVGEDTQYF
few TRBJ1-1 TRBV5-1 . TGCGCCAGCAGCTTGAAAGAACAGGGCCACACTGAAGCTTTCTTT CASSLKEQGHTEAFF
. TRBJ2-1 TRBV28 TRBD2 TGTGCCAGCAGTTACAGCGGGACCCAACTCTACAATGAGCAGTTCTTC CASSYSGTQLYNEQFF
. TRBJ1-2 TRBV18 TRBD1 TGTGCCAGCTCAACCACCGGGACAGGGAACTATGGCTACACCTTC CASSTTGTGNYGYTF